Reported below is one T cell receptor (beta chain). This sample stems from a study of shared clonotypes between healthy human individuals. Looked up from germline, CDR1 is MNHNS and CDR2 is SASEGT. The CDR3 consists of 14 residues. Trimming took 11 bases from V and 2 from J, leaving 16 bases between them. Evenly divided among several immunoSEQ plates was the genomic DNA of each subset. Per the original methods: Junction-only sequences without quality scores came from ImmunoSEQ, so filtering differed. TCRdb keeps only in-frame clones here, not all; method: immunoSEQ multiplex PCR. V, J and clone size are taken as reported in that table, and D and trimming were inferred from the DNA itself. Of roughly 2,500,000 clones in the sample, approximately 94% are singletons; the top ten hold about 0.34%.

Input material: naive CD4+ T cells from PBMCs. Subset in this sample: CD45RA+ positively selected. The chain couples TRBV6-1 to TRBJ1-5; the D is unclear. The TCR was taken from a man between 18 and 29 years old in good health. Some clones in this sample may be carry-over from other donors' samples. In DNA form, the CDR3 reads TGTGCCTGCGCGGAGGCTTGGGGCAATCAGCCCCAGCATTTT. It codes for CACAEAWGNQPQHF.